Below, 19 T cell receptor beta chains from the same sample are listed, as sequenced in a study of CD8+CD57+ T cells in acquired aplastic anemia. Genomic DNA served as template for TCR beta VDJ and CDR3 profiling. TCRdb used MiXCR to reprocess the reads, holding one entry per CDR3 protein. Altogether approximately 200,000 distinct CDR3 sequences are present, 50% to 75% being singletons, with the ten largest covering approximately 44%. Sequenced input: sorted CD4+, CD8+, or CD8+CD57+ T cells (not recorded which) from PBMCs. The receptors were gathered from a human donor with severe aplastic anemia or a healthy control (not recorded which).

This clonotype has a single count. V and J are TRBV7-6 and TRBJ2-7; TRBD1 matches 8 bases. The CDR3 contains 15 residues. Germline values: CDR1 SGHVS, CDR2 FNYEAQ. The V gene end was trimmed by 1 base and the J gene end by 2 bases; junction bases not matched to a gene: 4. The CDR3 nucleotides read TGTGCCAGCAGCTTAGGGGACAGGTATCCCTACGAGCAGTACTTC. Amino acids: CASSLGDRYPYEQYF.

This sequence joins TRBV7-3 and TRBJ1-5; possible D gene TRBD1, 6 bases. CDR3 length: 14 residues. Germline CDR1 and CDR2: SGHTA and FQGTGA. The V end lost 5 bases, the J end lost 8 bases, and 16 bases lay between the germline ends. In DNA, the CDR3 is TGTGCCAGCAGCGAACGGACAGCGGGAGAGCCCCAGCATTTT. Protein: CASSERTAGEPQHF.

The chain couples TRBV9 to TRBJ1-2, with 8 nucleotides matching TRBD1. V lost 0 bases to trimming and J lost 7 bases; unmatched junction nucleotides: 8. This CDR3 spans 15 amino acids. In germline, CDR1 is SGDLS, CDR2 YYNGEE. The CDR3 region is CASSVGAGGIGGYTF. CDR3 in DNA: TGTGCCAGCAGCGTAGGGGCAGGGGGCATCGGTGGCTACACCTTC.

The chain couples TRBV19 to TRBJ2-1, with TRBD2 as a possible D gene (6 bases). Looked up from germline, CDR1 is LNHDA and CDR2 is SQIVND (reference sequence). With 3 bases removed from V and 10 bases from J, the gap between germline ends came to 19 bases. CDR3 length: 15 residues. The CDR3 sequence: CASSIVGGGAYEQFF. The DNA of the CDR3 is TGTGCCAGTAGTATCGTGGGGGGAGGCGCTTACGAGCAGTTCTTC.

This sequence joins TRBV10-3 and TRBJ2-2; TRBD1 aligns across 9 bases. V shed 8 bases, J shed 2 bases, and the junction held 3 bases outside the gene matches. The CDR3 runs 14 residues. Germline values: CDR1 ENHRY, CDR2 SYGVKD. This CDR3 reads CAISGQGNTGELFF. CDR3 DNA sequence: TGTGCCATCTCGGGACAGGGCAACACCGGGGAGCTGTTTTTT.

This clonotype was seen a few times. Sequence at one end of the junction differs from germline and may be a read error. The chain recombines TRBV7-7 with TRBJ1-5; 7 bases are a match to TRBD1. The CDR3 runs to 14 residues. The germline gives CDR1 SSHAT, CDR2 FNYEAQ (reference sequence). CDR3 sequence (DNA): TGTGCTAGCAGCTCGGCGGGACAGCTCCAGCCCCAGCATTTT. This sequence encodes CASSSAGQLQPQHF.

The gene calls are TRBV4-2 and TRBJ2-7, with D possibly being TRBD2 (6 bases). The CDR3 is made up of 15 amino acids. Germline V gene sequence: CDR1 LGHNA, CDR2 YNFKEQ. V lost 1 base and J lost 0, with 10 bases in between. In DNA form, the CDR3 reads TGTGCCAGCAGCCAAGTGTTGGGGGGCTCCTACGAGCAGTACTTC. Protein: CASSQVLGGSYEQYF.

This chain joins TRBV15 and TRBJ1-4; D gene uncertain. Germline assignment: CDR1 LNHNV and CDR2 YYDKDF (reference sequence). The CDR3 contains 16 residues. V lost 0 bases and J 0 bases, leaving 8 bases between the germline ends. Here the CDR3 DNA reads TGTGCCACCAGCAGAGACAGGACTGCAACTAATGAAAAACTGTTTTTT. Protein: CATSRDRTATNEKLFF. Full variable domain (remainder filled in from reference TRBV15 and TRBJ1-4): DAMVIQNPRYQVTQFGKPVTLSCSQTLNHNVMYWYQQKSSQAPKLLFHYYDKDFNNEADTPDNFQSRRPNTSFCFLDIRSPGLGDTAMYLCATSRDRTATNEKLFFGSGTQLSVL.

The chain has TRBV5-1 and TRBJ2-1; maybe TRBD2 (6 bases). Per the germline V gene, CDR1 is SGHRS and CDR2 is YFSETQ. The CDR3 is made up of 14 amino acids. Trimming took 2 bases from V and 8 from J, leaving 14 bases between them. CDR3 sequence: CASSLQEGNYEQFF. The CDR3 DNA reads TGCGCCAGCAGCTTACAGGAGGGGAATTATGAGCAGTTCTTC. Variable domain in full (rest from reference TRBV5-1 and TRBJ2-1): KAGVTQTPRYLIKTRGQQVTLSCSPISGHRSVSWYQQTPGQGLQFLFEYFSETQRNKGNFPGRFSGRQFSNSRSEMNVSTLELGDSALYLCASSLQEGNYEQFFGPGTRLTVL.

This chain connects TRBV15 to TRBJ2-3, with 9 bases fitting TRBD2. The CDR3 sequence is 16 residues long. CDR1 LNHNV and CDR2 YYDKDF come from the germline V gene (reference sequence). Trimming cost V 5 bases and J 3 bases; bases outside gene matches: 9. CDR3 amino acids: CATSPPSSGRTDTQYF. The CDR3 DNA is TGTGCCACCAGCCCCCCGAGCAGCGGGAGGACAGATACGCAGTATTTT. Based on the CDR3 plus reference TRBV15 and TRBJ2-3, the full variable domain is DAMVIQNPRYQVTQFGKPVTLSCSQTLNHNVMYWYQQKSSQAPKLLFHYYDKDFNNEADTPDNFQSRRPNTSFCFLDIRSPGLGDTAMYLCATSPPSSGRTDTQYFGPGTRLTVL.

This clonotype was counted between two and nine times. The V gene is TRBV12-3 or TRBV12-4, the J gene TRBJ2-1; D is possibly TRBD2 (8 bases). The germline V and J ends were trimmed by 2 bases and 0 bases, with 17 bases remaining between them. CDR3 size: 18 residues. This chain's CDR3 is CASSLFPAGDSSYNEQFF. As DNA, the CDR3 is TGTGCCAGCAGTTTATTCCCAGCGGGGGACAGCTCCTACAATGAGCAGTTCTTC.

The rearrangement joins TRBV10-1 to TRBJ2-7, with TRBD1 identical over 7 bases. The CDR3 covers 15 residues. Germline CDR1 WNHNN, CDR2 SYGVQD (reference sequence). V lost 6 bases to trimming and J lost 5 bases; unmatched junction nucleotides: 13. The CDR3 DNA reads as TGCGCCAGCAGCGACTTCCGGGACAGCCTCCACGAGCAGTACTTC. Its protein product is CASSDFRDSLHEQYF.

This clonotype has just a few counts. In nucleotides, the CDR3 is TGTGCCAGCAGCCTTAGACAGGGAGTTTCGTACAATGAGCAGTTCTTC. Translation: CASSLRQGVSYNEQFF. The chain couples TRBV14 to TRBJ2-1; 7 bases agree with TRBD1. V shed 4 bases, J shed 4 bases, and the junction held 10 bases outside the gene matches. Germline values: CDR1 SGHDN, CDR2 FVKESK. This CDR3 contains 16 residues.

This rearrangement joins TRBV6-4 to TRBJ2-1, with D possibly matching TRBD1 (6 bases). The CDR3 length is 13 residues. V shed 6 bases and J shed 7 bases, with 13 bases lying between them. Germline V gene data show CDR1 as MRHNA and CDR2 as SNTAGT. The CDR3 DNA sequence: TGTGCCAGCAGCGGGGACGACAGGAATGAGCAGTTCTTC. It encodes CASSGDDRNEQFF.

This clonotype was picked up many times. The V and J genes are TRBV7-3 and TRBJ1-2; D unresolved. This CDR3 contains 13 residues. Germline CDR1 reads SGHTA; CDR2 reads FQGTGA. Between the trimmed V and J ends, which lost 3 bases and 4 bases, there was a span of 9 bases. In nucleotides, the CDR3 is TGTGCCAGCAGCTTTAAGGCCGGCTATGGCTACACCTTC. Its translation is CASSFKAGYGYTF.

This clonotype has a single count. The chain carries TRBV7-6 and TRBJ1-1; no clear D. Per germline, CDR1 SGHVS and CDR2 FNYEAQ. CDR3 size: 14 residues. Trimming pared 5 bases from V and 4 bases from J, leaving 14 bases between. CDR3 bases: TGTGCCAGCAGCCCAGAGATTGTGGCCACTGAAGCTTTCTTT. Its translation is CASSPEIVATEAFF. Together with reference TRBV7-6 and TRBJ1-1, the CDR3 gives the full variable domain: GAGVSQSPRYKVTKRGQDVALRCDPISGHVSLYWYRQALGQGPEFLTYFNYEAQQDKSGLPNDRFSAERPEGSISTLTIQRTEQRDSAMYRCASSPEIVATEAFFGQGTRLTVV.

V usage is TRBV24-1 and J usage is TRBJ2-3; possible D gene TRBD1, 6 bases. Germline-derived CDR1 and CDR2 are KGHDR and SFDVKD. The CDR3 covers 16 residues. With 4 bases removed from V and 4 bases from J, the gap between germline ends came to 17 bases. The DNA of the CDR3 is TGTGCCACCAGTGACCGGGACAATACTAGGGCAGATACGCAGTATTTT. Residues: CATSDRDNTRADTQYF.

The J gene is TRBJ2-1, the V gene TRBV5-1; weak D call: TRBD1 (6 bases). The CDR3 length is 14 residues. Trimming cost V 4 bases and J 7 bases, with 15 bases left between them. Germline CDR1 is SGHRS and CDR2 is YFSETQ. The CDR3 DNA sequence: TGCGCCAGCAGCCAACGTAATCAGGGGAATGAGCAGTTCTTC. Translation gives CASSQRNQGNEQFF. Using reference TRBV5-1 and TRBJ2-1 for the parts outside the CDR3, the full variable domain is KAGVTQTPRYLIKTRGQQVTLSCSPISGHRSVSWYQQTPGQGLQFLFEYFSETQRNKGNFPGRFSGRQFSNSRSEMNVSTLELGDSALYLCASSQRNQGNEQFFGPGTRLTVL.

The chain carries TRBV2 and TRBJ2-7; TRBD2 matches 9 bases. Germline V gene lookup returns CDR1 SNHLY and CDR2 FYNNEI. The CDR3 is made up of 13 amino acids. Losses at the gene ends were 10 bases for V and 5 bases for J; bases not matched to a gene: 9. In DNA form, the CDR3 reads TGTGCCACCATGAGCGGGGGGTACCACGAGCAGTACTTC. It codes for CATMSGGYHEQYF.